Given below is one TCR beta chain in context. Antigen specificity is unknown. Quantitative 5'-RACE with molecular barcodes generated TCR beta libraries. One entry per CDR3 protein, called by TCRdb with MiXCR from the 5' RACE reads. The data hold fewer than 750,000 distinct CDR3 sequences, with roughly 19% observed a single time. This entry belongs to a study of CD8 T cells in ankylosing spondylitis. Study-wide results and limits: Clones linked with disease were CD8+ and fairly uncommon in the peripheral blood. Earlier work had already found some motif variants in reactive arthritis synovial fluid and blood. Disease-associated clones were reportedly significantly overrepresented in matched ankylosing spondylitis synovial fluid. Roughly 8 highly homologous variants made up a TCR beta motif, and this motif appeared characteristic of ankylosing spondylitis blood.

This CDR3 is built from 13 residues. The V end lost 3 bases, the J end lost 0 bases, and 3 bases lay between the germline ends. Per the germline V gene, CDR1 is ENHRY and CDR2 is SYGVKD. This chain links TRBV10-3 with TRBJ2-1; D ambiguous. The origin of this receptor is a male donor with ankylosing spondylitis. The sequenced material came from blood, either unsorted or a sorted T cell fraction (not recorded which). The CDR3 sequence: CAISDSSYNEQFF. CDR3 bases: TGTGCCATCAGTGATAGCTCCTACAATGAGCAGTTCTTC.